This TCR beta chain was obtained from a study of HIV-infected patients and healthy controls. Regarding the study as a whole: Significantly higher mean Gini indices appeared in HIV-infected repertoires, possibly reflecting oligoclonality. Compared with untreated HIV+ repertoires, healthy controls showed roughly threefold more distinct CDR3s and higher Shannon diversity.

Whole blood was used without fractionation, so all unsorted peripheral T cells were included. RNA came from 2 to 2.5 ml of peripheral blood. This clonotype is labeled hyperexpanded. Its antigen is unknown. CDR3 length: 13 residues. Trimming left V 3 bases short and J 9 bases short, with 12 bases between. The germline CDR1 and CDR2 sequences are MNHEY and SVGEGT. Alpha and beta constant-region primers primed reverse transcription of about 500 ng RNA. Separate chain-specific third strand synthesis with multiplexing indices produced the alpha and beta libraries. One entry per CDR3 protein, called by TCRdb with MiXCR from the 5' RACE reads. This sample has about 3,300 distinct CDR3 sequences; roughly a fifth occur once, and the top ten carry about 30%.

The source material was blood, sampled before antiretroviral therapy. The chain links TRBV6-2 or TRBV6-3 to TRBJ2-1; D uncertain. The TCR comes from an adult with HIV infection. The CDR3 loop is CASSYIQVGEQFF. CDR3 sequence (DNA): TGTGCCAGCAGTTATATCCAGGTTGGTGAGCAGTTCTTC.